This TCR beta chain is drawn from a study of vaccination and CD4 T cells after COVID-19. Study information: Nasal swab PCR had shown SARS-CoV-2 positivity in the convalescent patients (fewer than 10 mild cases, one severe case).

Germline assignment: CDR1 MNHEY and CDR2 SMNVEV (reference sequence). V lost 7 bases to trimming and J lost 7 bases, with 14 bases between them. This CDR3 region has 13 residues. Sequencing of the DNA from cultured CD4+ T cells was carried out with the Oncomine TCR Beta short-read assay. Each CDR3 protein is one row after TCRdb ran MiXCR on the PCR reads. Found here are approximately 20,000 distinct CDR3 sequences, roughly 50% of them singletons; the top ten hold roughly 8.6%. On this clonotype itself: What it binds is unknown.

Study-level findings and limits: Clonotypes reactive to SARS-CoV-2 had a median that went up from 21 to 38, but not significantly. In convalescent patients, a median 86.3% of post-vaccine SARS-CoV-2-reactive clones appeared only after vaccination.

Stated treatment: approximately 11-day PBMC culture with coronavirus spike peptide pools or control peptides (ViraFEST assay). The receptor was derived from a human donor who had recovered from COVID-19. Source material: CD4+ T cells from blood, cultured in vitro. V and J are TRBV27 and TRBJ2-4, with D perhaps TRBD2 (7 bases). The CDR3 nucleotides are TGTGCCAGCAACGGGGGCGGGAGCAACATTCAGTACTTC. This sequence encodes CASNGGGSNIQYF.